This T cell receptor beta chain stems from a study of blood T cell repertoires in COVID-19 (TCRdb year 2020). Broadly, across the study: Samples from collaborators originated in the United States, Italy and Spain and spanned both the acute and convalescent phases of COVID-19. The prospective study material was composed of cDNA or gDNA derived from T cells, B-cell-depleted T cells, or PBMCs. The dataset comprised deeply sampled blood TCRbeta repertoires from subjects exposed to, actively infected with, or recovered from COVID-19. The repertoires were released in a freely available public database intended as a resource for research on the immune response to SARS-CoV-2. The samples were drawn from the first 160 participants of the ongoing ImmuneRACE study and from some 1,300 subjects provided by 6 global collaborators. Sample metadata almost always included a de-identified subject ID, COVID-19 status, age in years and sex. Where HLA class I and class II types were available, the types were taken from metadata supplied by the sample provider, not from assay-based typing. The paper as a whole reports these results and caveats: The quantity of clinical and demographic metadata differed by source and by participant and was supplied without curation.

Whole blood was collected in K2EDTA tubes by collaborating institutions according to the institutions' own protocols. For TCRbeta analysis, collaborator samples were shipped as frozen whole blood, as isolated PBMCs, or as DNA extracted from either sample type. About this clone: Its antigen target is currently unknown. There are no base qualities to consult, and no much larger clone falls within one base.

The cysteine opens and the phenylalanine closes a CDR3 of 18 amino acids. Solely the CDR3 DNA is kept, with 54 bases framed from the first base. The germline V gene sets CDR1 to SGHRS and CDR2 to YFSETQ. A distance of 20 bases separates the germline ends of V and J, which lose 1 base and 2 bases respectively. The immunoSEQ Assay, a bias-controlled multiplex PCR, was used to amplify TCRbeta CDR3 regions from genomic DNA. In the authors' own workflow: Nucleated cell counts per sample were estimated from amplification of reference gene primers within the assay. To quantify the absolute abundance of each unique TCRbeta CDR3 rearrangement, sequence reads were collapsed and filtered. For each sample, productive Simpson clonality was calculated as the square root of Simpson's diversity index over productive rearrangements. TCRdb re-hosts the immuneACCESS table, in-frame sequences only. Its copies lack some clones; in the studies checked, an unresolved V gene accounts for under half of them, and the cause for the rest is not known. V and J calls and clone size follow that table, whereas D and trimming were derived from the DNA. The sample table holds approximately 300,000 clones, of which roughly 91% were seen once. The ten largest clones represent approximately 4.2% of the sample.

The TCR originated in a middle-aged man with acute or convalescent COVID-19. Sequencing was carried out using peripheral blood. The rearrangement combines TRBV5-1 with TRBJ2-3; TRBD1 is possibly the D segment (8 matching bases). The CDR3 sequence is CASSLIGAGQAITDTQYF. The nucleotide sequence reads TGCGCCAGCAGCTTGATTGGAGCGGGACAGGCGATCACAGATACGCAGTATTTT. Joined to the reference TRBV5-1 and TRBJ2-3 proteins, this CDR3 gives the full variable domain: KAGVTQTPRYLIKTRGQQVTLSCSPISGHRSVSWYQQTPGQGLQFLFEYFSETQRNKGNFPGRFSGRQFSNSRSEMNVSTLELGDSALYLCASSLIGAGQAITDTQYFGPGTRLTVL.